The rows below give T cell receptor beta chains drawn from one sample of a study of T-cell memory formation after mild COVID-19. TCRdb re-analysed the 5' RACE reads in MiXCR, keeping a single row per CDR3 protein. The sample carries 300,000 to 400,000 distinct CDR3 sequences, about a sixth recorded once. The sequenced material came from PBMCs or a T cell subset sorted from them (not recorded which). The receptors come from a man aged 18 to 30 who had mild COVID-19 (a few samples of this study predate the infection). Cell type and time point are not known. Both conserved end residues are trimmed from each CDR3. D genes are given only for firm matches.

v_call: TRBV6-2/TRBV6-3
j_call: TRBJ2-5
d_call: -
cdr3_aa: ASSGAGLETQY

v_call: TRBV2
j_call: TRBJ2-7
d_call: TRBD2
cdr3_aa: ASSALAGTSYEQY

v_call: TRBV7-8
j_call: TRBJ2-5
d_call: TRBD2
cdr3_aa: ASSDKYGRLETQY

v_call: TRBV6-1
j_call: TRBJ2-1
d_call: TRBD2
cdr3_aa: ASSGTSGGPNEQF

v_call: TRBV6-1
j_call: TRBJ1-5
d_call: -
cdr3_aa: ASTGGERSNQPQH

v_call: TRBV12-3/TRBV12-4
j_call: TRBJ2-2
d_call: TRBD2
cdr3_aa: ASSFQLAGGTGELF

v_call: TRBV20-1
j_call: TRBJ1-4
d_call: -
cdr3_aa: SARDPRDNEKLF

v_call: TRBV19
j_call: TRBJ1-5
d_call: -
cdr3_aa: ASTIRDQPQH

v_call: TRBV6-5
j_call: TRBJ1-2
d_call: -
cdr3_aa: ASSYSRASSGYT

v_call: TRBV20-1
j_call: TRBJ2-2
d_call: TRBD1
cdr3_aa: SVVGQANTGELF

v_call: TRBV6-5
j_call: TRBJ2-1
d_call: TRBD2
cdr3_aa: ASSYGTSGGAEF

v_call: TRBV25-1
j_call: TRBJ1-1
d_call: -
cdr3_aa: ASSDSWANTEAF

v_call: TRBV3-1
j_call: TRBJ2-7
d_call: -
cdr3_aa: ASSQGPLSSYEQY

v_call: TRBV10-2
j_call: TRBJ2-5
d_call: TRBD2
cdr3_aa: ASTPASGGSETQY

v_call: TRBV11-2
j_call: TRBJ2-1
d_call: -
cdr3_aa: ASSHSSVRNEQF

v_call: TRBV7-2
j_call: TRBJ2-6
d_call: -
cdr3_aa: ASSRDFSGANVLT

v_call: TRBV4-1
j_call: TRBJ1-5
d_call: -
cdr3_aa: ASSQDFWARVEISNQPQH